This T cell receptor beta chain was recovered during a study of blood T cell repertoires in COVID-19. About the research overall: Whether acute or convalescent, the COVID-19 samples came from the United States, Italy and Spain. Sources were T cells, B-cell-depleted T cells, or PBMCs; the material itself was cDNA or gDNA.

In the original workflow: Estimation of nucleated cell counts relied on the amplification of reference gene primers. Sequenced by immunoSEQ multiplex PCR; TCRdb stores in-frame clones only, minus some. The D gene and trimming were derived from the DNA, and the V and J assignments and clone size from that table. The table has about 340,000 clones, about 83% seen once. The CDR3 length is 14 residues. Trimming took 5 bases from V and 2 from J, leaving 13 bases between them. The germline gives CDR1 LNHDA, CDR2 SQIVND (reference sequence). The chain uses TRBV19 and TRBJ2-7; TRBD2 might be the D (5 bases). This TCR was recovered from a man aged 25 to 40 with active or convalescent COVID-19. Material for sequencing was peripheral blood. DNA of the CDR3: TGTGCCAGTAGTCCCCTCGGGATCCCCTACGAGCAGTACTTC. This encodes CASSPLGIPYEQYF.